The next 8 T cell receptor beta chains were all read from a single sample in a study of beta chain features in type 1 diabetes. The authors reverse transcribed all of the isolated RNA, so sequencing captured expressed TCRB transcripts. The method was immunoSEQ multiplex PCR; TCRdb's version includes in-frame clones alone and lacks a portion of them. This table holds fewer than 650,000 clones, about 16% found once. The material sequenced was naive CD4+ T cells from blood. These receptors were taken from a man younger than 30 in good health.

This clone appeared a few times. The chain links TRBV4-2 to TRBJ1-6; D unresolved. Germline V lookup: CDR1 LGHNA, CDR2 YNFKEQ. Trimming removed 0 bases from V and 7 bases from J, with 13 bases in between. The CDR3 has 16 residues. CDR3 nucleotide sequence: TGTGCCAGCAGCCAAGATAATGCAGCTTACAATTCACCCCTCCACTTT. This sequence encodes CASSQDNAAYNSPLHF.

Notes on this clone: Sequence at one end of the junction differs from germline and may be a read error. The V and J genes are TRBV10-3 and TRBJ2-5; maybe TRBD2 (7 bases). The germline V gene has CDR1 ENHRY and CDR2 SYGVKD. CDR3 length: 12 amino acids. CDR3 residues: CAISESTGGVNF. The CDR3 DNA reads TGTGCCATCAGTGAGTCAACGGGGGGCGTGAACTTC.

This chain joins TRBV11-2 and TRBJ2-2; a possible D gene is TRBD1 (6 bases). The length of the CDR3 is 15 residues. CDR1 is SGHAT, CDR2 FQNNGV, per germline. Trimming stripped 4 bases from V and 2 bases from J, with 11 bases between. CDR3 nucleotide sequence: TGTGCCAGCAGCTCGGTCAGGGGTAACACCGGGGAGCTGTTTTTT. Translation gives CASSSVRGNTGELFF. Filled out from reference TRBV11-2 and TRBJ2-2, the complete variable domain reads EAGVAQSPRYKIIEKRQSVAFWCNPISGHATLYWYQQILGQGPKLLIQFQNNGVVDDSQLPKDRFSAERLKGVDSTLKIQPAKLEDSAVYLCASSSVRGNTGELFFGEGSRLTVL.

The rearrangement uses TRBV1 and TRBJ2-1; no DNA check was done on the table's D call, TRBD2. TRBV1 is termed a pseudogene. The CDR3 is 15 residues long. CDR3 region: CTSSHPREKNNEQFF. The CDR3 nucleotides read TGCACCAGCAGCCATCCGCGGGAGAAGAACAATGAGCAGTTCTTC.

The chain employs TRBV7-2 and TRBJ2-7; D might be TRBD2 (5 bases). This CDR3 contains 17 residues. Germline assignment: CDR1 SGHTA and CDR2 FQGNSA. V lost 5 bases to trimming and J lost 6 bases, with 26 bases between them. The CDR3 DNA reads as TGTGCCAGCAGCCCTTCAGGAGCGGCGCCTGGGTCTCGCGAGCAGTACTTC. This translates into CASSPSGAAPGSREQYF.

V and J are TRBV9 and TRBJ2-3; D uncertain. The CDR3 runs 13 residues. The germline CDR1 and CDR2 sequences are SGDLS and YYNGEE. V lost 0 bases and J 6 bases, leaving 8 bases between the germline ends. The CDR3 spells CASSVDLADTQYF. The CDR3 coding sequence is TGTGCCAGCAGCGTAGATTTGGCGGATACGCAGTATTTT.

This sequence joins TRBV7-2 and TRBJ2-1; 7 nucleotides line up with TRBD2. With V trimmed by 4 bases and J by 9 bases, 6 bases remained unmatched. Germline lookup yields CDR1 SGHTA and CDR2 FQGNSA. The CDR3 runs 13 residues. CDR3 sequence (DNA): TGTGCCAGCAGCTGGGCGGGAGTAAGTGAGCAGTTCTTC. Translated: CASSWAGVSEQFF.

This clone turned up a few times. J is TRBJ2-2 and V is TRBV7-2; D is unclear. This CDR3 region has 13 residues. Trimming left V 2 bases short and J 1 base short, with 2 bases between. CDR1 SGHTA and CDR2 FQGNSA come from the germline V gene. This CDR3 is CASSLRNTGELFF. CDR3 nucleotide sequence: TGTGCCAGCAGCTTAAGGAACACCGGGGAGCTGTTTTTT.